These 4 T cell receptor beta chains were all obtained from the same sample, sequenced in a study of OX40 agonist ivuxolimab in advanced cancers. Sequenced by immunoSEQ multiplex PCR; TCRdb stores in-frame clones only, minus some. The sample yields 75,000 to 100,000 clones, 90% seen once. The specimen comprised CD4+ or CD8+ T cells sorted from blood, sampled in a trial of the OX40 agonist ivuxolimab. These receptors originate from an adult with an advanced solid tumor such as melanoma, head and neck, liver or kidney cancer.

V is TRBV28 and J is TRBJ2-1; 15 bases align to TRBD2. There are 18 residues in the CDR3. Germline CDR1 reads MDHEN; CDR2 reads SYDVKM. The ends lost 3 bases at V and 4 bases at J; junction bases unmatched: 7. In DNA form, the CDR3 reads TGTGCCAGCAGTTTCGTGGGACTAGCGGGAGGAGAGTACAATGAGCAGTTCTTC. Amino acids: CASSFVGLAGGEYNEQFF.

The chain links TRBV9 to TRBJ1-5; D gene ambiguous. The CDR3 has 14 residues. With 4 bases removed from V and 3 bases from J, the gap between germline ends came to 11 bases. CDR1 and CDR2 (germline): SGDLS, YYNGEE. As DNA, the CDR3 is TGTGCCAGCAGCTCAGCCGGGGTCAATCAGCCCCAGCATTTT. Its protein product is CASSSAGVNQPQHF.

The rearrangement uses TRBV28 and TRBJ2-7; D tentatively reads TRBD1 or TRBD2 (5 bases each). The germline gives CDR1 MDHEN, CDR2 SYDVKM. The V end was cut by 6 bases, the J end by 0 bases, with 12 bases between. The CDR3 length is 14 residues. The CDR3 reads CASRPGRSSYEQYF. The CDR3 DNA reads as TGTGCCAGCAGACCGGGACGGAGCTCCTACGAGCAGTACTTC. Based on the CDR3 plus reference TRBV28 and TRBJ2-7, the full variable domain is DVKVTQSSRYLVKRTGEKVFLECVQDMDHENMFWYRQDPGLGLRLIYFSYDVKMKEKGDIPEGYSVSREKKERFSLILESASTNQTSMYLCASRPGRSSYEQYFGPGTRLTVT.

The rearrangement links TRBV5-4 to TRBJ2-2, with D possibly TRBD2 on 5 matching bases. V gave up 4 bases and J gave up 4 bases, with 11 bases separating them. The CDR3 length is 14 residues. Germline V gene data show CDR1 as SGHNT and CDR2 as YYREEE (reference sequence). CDR3 region: CASSEDGITGELFF. The DNA for the CDR3 is TGTGCCAGCAGCGAAGACGGGATCACCGGGGAGCTGTTTTTT.